These T cell receptor beta chains were read from a single sample in a study of cytomegalovirus exposure and HLA in healthy donors. Clones were read by immunoSEQ multiplex PCR, and TCRdb kept only the in-frame ones, dropping some. The table includes over 100,000 clones, 75% to 90% detected once. The sequencing sample was made of PBMCs. All receptors derive from a man aged 35-49 years in good health and CMV-seronegative. The CDR3 runs from the conserved cysteine through the conserved F or W. The order of the fields is J gene, clone size, D gene, V gene, CDR3 protein, CDR3 DNA. D genes are given only for firm matches. Clone size is not always given. Where it is, it says once, few, many or a class for expanded clones.

TRBJ1-1 NA TRBD1 TRBV5-1 CASSPRDRTMNTEAFF TGCGCCAGCAGCCCCCGGGACAGAACTATGAACACTGAAGCTTTCTTT
TRBJ1-1 NA NA TRBV5-4 CASSSAPRMNTEAFF TGTGCCAGCAGCTCTGCACCGCGAATGAACACTGAAGCTTTCTTT
TRBJ2-1 NA TRBD2 TRBV7-2 CASGRDYNEQFF TGTGCCAGCGGGAGGGACTACAATGAGCAGTTCTTC
TRBJ1-6 NA TRBD1 TRBV9 CASSVGGTADSPLHF TGTGCCAGCAGCGTAGGAGGGACAGCCGATTCACCCCTCCACTTT
TRBJ1-1 NA TRBD1 TRBV11-2 CASSLGQGRTTEAFF TGTGCCAGCAGCCTCGGACAGGGAAGGACCACTGAAGCTTTCTTT
TRBJ2-3 NA NA TRBV2 CASSLLGGWGTDTQYF TGTGCCAGCAGCCTCTTGGGGGGATGGGGCACAGATACGCAGTATTTT
TRBJ1-4 once TRBD1 TRBV29-1 CSVARQGNEKLFF TGCAGCGTCGCACGACAGGGGAATGAAAAACTGTTTTTT
TRBJ2-3 NA NA TRBV5-4 CASSLGGGTDTQYF TGTGCCAGCAGCTTAGGAGGGGGCACAGATACGCAGTATTTT
TRBJ2-7 NA TRBD1 TRBV7-2 CASSLRQGISYEQYF TGTGCCAGCAGCCTCAGACAGGGCATCTCCTACGAGCAGTACTTC
TRBJ2-1 NA TRBD1 TRBV6-1 CASSERMDRVYNEQFF TGTGCCAGCAGTGAACGCATGGACAGGGTCTACAATGAGCAGTTCTTC